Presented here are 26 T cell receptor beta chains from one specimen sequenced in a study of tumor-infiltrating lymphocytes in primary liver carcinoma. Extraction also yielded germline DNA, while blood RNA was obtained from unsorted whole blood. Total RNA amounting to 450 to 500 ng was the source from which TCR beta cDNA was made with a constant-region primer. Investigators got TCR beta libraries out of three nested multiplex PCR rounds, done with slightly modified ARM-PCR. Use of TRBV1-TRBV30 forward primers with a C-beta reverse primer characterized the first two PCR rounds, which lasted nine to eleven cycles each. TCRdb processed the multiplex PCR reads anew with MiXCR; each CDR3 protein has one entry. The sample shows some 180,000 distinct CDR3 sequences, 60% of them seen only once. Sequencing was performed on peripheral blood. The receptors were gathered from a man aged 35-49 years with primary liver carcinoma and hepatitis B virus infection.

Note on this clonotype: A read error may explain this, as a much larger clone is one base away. The CDR3 coding sequence is TGTGCCAGCAGCTTAGATTTCCGTGAGCAGTTCTTC. Protein: CASSLDFREQFF. The chain has TRBV11-2 and TRBJ2-1, with D unresolved. The CDR3 has 12 amino acids. Germline CDR1 reads SGHAT; CDR2 reads FQNNGV. With 0 bases removed from V and 9 bases from J, the gap between germline ends came to 6 bases.

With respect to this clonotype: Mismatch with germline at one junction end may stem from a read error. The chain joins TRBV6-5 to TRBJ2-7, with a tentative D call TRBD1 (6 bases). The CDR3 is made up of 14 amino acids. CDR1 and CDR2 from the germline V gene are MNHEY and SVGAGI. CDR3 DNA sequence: TGTGCCAACAGAAACGACAGGATGACCTACGAGCGGTACTTC. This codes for CANRNDRMTYERYF.

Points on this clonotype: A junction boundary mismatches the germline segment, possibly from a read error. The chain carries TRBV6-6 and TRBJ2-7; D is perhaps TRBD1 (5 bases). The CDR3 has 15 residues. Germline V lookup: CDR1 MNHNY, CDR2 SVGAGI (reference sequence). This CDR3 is CASSYSRQRSYEQYF. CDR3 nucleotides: TGTGCCAGTAGTTACTCCCGACAGAGATCCTACGAGCAGTACTTC.

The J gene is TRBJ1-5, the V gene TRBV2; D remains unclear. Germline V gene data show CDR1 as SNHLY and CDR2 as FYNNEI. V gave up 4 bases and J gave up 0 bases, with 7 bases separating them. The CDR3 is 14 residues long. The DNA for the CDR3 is TGTGCCAGCAGTGTACATTTTAGCAATCAGCCCCAGCATTTT. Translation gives CASSVHFSNQPQHF.

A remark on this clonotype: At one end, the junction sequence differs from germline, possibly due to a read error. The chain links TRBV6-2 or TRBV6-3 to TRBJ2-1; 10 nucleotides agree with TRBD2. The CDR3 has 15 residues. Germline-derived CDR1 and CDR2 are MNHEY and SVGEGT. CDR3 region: CASSIASGGYNEQLF. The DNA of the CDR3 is TGTGCCAGCAGCATAGCTAGCGGGGGCTACAATGAGCAGCTCTTC.

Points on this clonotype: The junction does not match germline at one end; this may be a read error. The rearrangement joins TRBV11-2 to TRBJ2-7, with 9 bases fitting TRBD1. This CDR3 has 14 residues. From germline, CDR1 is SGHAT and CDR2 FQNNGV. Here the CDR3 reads CANSTGGRRYEQYF. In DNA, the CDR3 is TGTGCCAACTCTACAGGGGGCCGGAGGTACGAACAGTACTTC.

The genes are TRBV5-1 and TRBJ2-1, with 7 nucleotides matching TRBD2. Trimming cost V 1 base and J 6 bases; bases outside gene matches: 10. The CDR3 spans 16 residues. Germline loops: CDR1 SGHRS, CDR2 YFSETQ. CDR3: CASSLSAAGEVNEQFF. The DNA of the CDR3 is TGCGCCAGCAGCTTGAGCGCTGCGGGAGAAGTCAATGAGCAGTTCTTC. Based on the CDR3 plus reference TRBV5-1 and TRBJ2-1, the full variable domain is KAGVTQTPRYLIKTRGQQVTLSCSPISGHRSVSWYQQTPGQGLQFLFEYFSETQRNKGNFPGRFSGRQFSNSRSEMNVSTLELGDSALYLCASSLSAAGEVNEQFFGPGTRLTVL.

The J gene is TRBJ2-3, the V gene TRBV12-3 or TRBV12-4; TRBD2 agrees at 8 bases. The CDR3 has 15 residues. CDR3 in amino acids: CASGRGGGSTDTQYF. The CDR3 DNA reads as TGTGCTAGTGGTCGGGGGGGAGGTAGCACAGATACGCAGTATTTT.

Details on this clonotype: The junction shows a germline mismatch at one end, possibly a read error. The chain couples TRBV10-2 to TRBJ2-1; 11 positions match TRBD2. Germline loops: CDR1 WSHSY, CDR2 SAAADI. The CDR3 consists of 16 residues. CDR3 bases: TGCGCCAGCAGTCTCACTAGCGGGAGCTCCTACAATGGGCAGTTCTTC. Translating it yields CASSLTSGSSYNGQFF.

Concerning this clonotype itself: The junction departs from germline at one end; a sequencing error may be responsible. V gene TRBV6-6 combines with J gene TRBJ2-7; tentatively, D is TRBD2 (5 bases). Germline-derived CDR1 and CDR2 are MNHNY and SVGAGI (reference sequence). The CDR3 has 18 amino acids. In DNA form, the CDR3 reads TGTGCCAACAGTTACCCGCGGGCTAGCCATTTGAGGTCCTACGAGCAGTACTTC. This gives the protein CANSYPRASHLRSYEQYF.

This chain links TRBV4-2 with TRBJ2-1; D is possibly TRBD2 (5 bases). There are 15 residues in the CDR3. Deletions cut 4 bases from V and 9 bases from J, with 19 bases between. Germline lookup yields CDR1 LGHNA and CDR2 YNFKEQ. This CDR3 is CASSPEKGAVTEQFF. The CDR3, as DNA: TGTGCCAGCAGCCCCGAAAAGGGAGCGGTGACTGAGCAGTTCTTC.

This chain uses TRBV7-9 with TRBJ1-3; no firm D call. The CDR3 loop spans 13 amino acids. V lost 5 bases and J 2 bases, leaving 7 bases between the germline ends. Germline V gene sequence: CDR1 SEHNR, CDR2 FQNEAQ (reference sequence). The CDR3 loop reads CASSQVPGNTIYF. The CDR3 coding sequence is TGTGCCAGCAGCCAAGTCCCTGGAAACACCATATATTTT.

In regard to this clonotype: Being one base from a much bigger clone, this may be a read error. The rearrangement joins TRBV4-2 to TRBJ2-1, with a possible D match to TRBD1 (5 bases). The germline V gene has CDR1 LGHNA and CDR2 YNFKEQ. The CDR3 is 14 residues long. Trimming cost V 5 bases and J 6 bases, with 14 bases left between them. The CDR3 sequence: CASSELVGRNEQFF. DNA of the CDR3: TGTGCCAGCAGCGAGTTAGTGGGGCGCAATGAGCAGTTCTTC.

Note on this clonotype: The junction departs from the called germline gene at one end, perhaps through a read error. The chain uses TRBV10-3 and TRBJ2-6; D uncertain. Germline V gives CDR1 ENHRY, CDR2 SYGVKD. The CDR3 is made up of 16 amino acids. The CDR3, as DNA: TGTGCCATCAGTGAAGCCTGGAATACTGGTGCCAACGTCCTGACTTTC. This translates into CAISEAWNTGANVLTF.

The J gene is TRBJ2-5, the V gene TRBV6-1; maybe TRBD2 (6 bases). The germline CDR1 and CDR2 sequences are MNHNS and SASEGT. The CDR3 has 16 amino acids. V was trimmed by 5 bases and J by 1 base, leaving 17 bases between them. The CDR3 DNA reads TGTGCCAGCAGTCAGGGATTAACGGGACTCCAAGAGACCCAGTACTTC. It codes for CASSQGLTGLQETQYF.

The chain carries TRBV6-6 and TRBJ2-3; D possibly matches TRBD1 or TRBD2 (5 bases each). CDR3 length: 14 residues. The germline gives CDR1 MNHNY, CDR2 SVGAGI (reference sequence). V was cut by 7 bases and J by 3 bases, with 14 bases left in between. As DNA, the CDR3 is TGTGCCAGCATCCCCGGGGCCGGGACAGATACGCAGTATTTT. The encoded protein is CASIPGAGTDTQYF.

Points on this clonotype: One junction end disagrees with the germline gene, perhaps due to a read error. In DNA form, the CDR3 reads TGCGCCAGCAGCCAGGTACCCGCCCGGGGCGACGAGCAGTGCTTC. This codes for CASSQVPARGDEQCF. The chain carries TRBV5-1 and TRBJ2-7, with D possibly called TRBD1 or TRBD2 (5 bases each). The CDR3 runs 15 residues. CDR1 and CDR2 (germline): SGHRS, YFSETQ. Full variable domain (missing parts from reference TRBV5-1 and TRBJ2-7): KAGVTQTPRYLIKTRGQQVTLSCSPISGHRSVSWYQQTPGQGLQFLFEYFSETQRNKGNFPGRFSGRQFSNSRSEMNVSTLELGDSALYLCASSQVPARGDEQCFGPGTRLTVT.

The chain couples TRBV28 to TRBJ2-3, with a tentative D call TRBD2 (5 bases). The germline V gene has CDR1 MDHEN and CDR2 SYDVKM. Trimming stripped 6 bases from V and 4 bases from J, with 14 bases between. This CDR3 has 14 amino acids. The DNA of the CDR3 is TGTGCCAGCAGACGATCCCCGGGGTCAGATACGCAGTATTTT. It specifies CASRRSPGSDTQYF.

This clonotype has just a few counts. The CDR3 nucleotides are TGTGCCAGCAGCCCAGGGATGGGGGATACGCAGTATTTT. It is translated as CASSPGMGDTQYF. The chain is built from TRBV28 and TRBJ2-3; D is perhaps TRBD1 (5 bases). Germline CDR1 reads MDHEN; CDR2 reads SYDVKM. This CDR3 contains 13 residues. V was cut by 6 bases and J by 6 bases, with 13 bases left in between.

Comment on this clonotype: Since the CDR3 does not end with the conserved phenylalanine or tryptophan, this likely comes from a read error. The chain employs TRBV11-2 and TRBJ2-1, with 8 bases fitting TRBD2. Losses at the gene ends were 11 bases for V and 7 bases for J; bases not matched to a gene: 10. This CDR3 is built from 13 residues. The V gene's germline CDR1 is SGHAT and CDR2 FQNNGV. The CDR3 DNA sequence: TGTGCCGGCACCCTAAGCGGGGGAAATGAGCAGTTCCTC. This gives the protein CAGTLSGGNEQFL.

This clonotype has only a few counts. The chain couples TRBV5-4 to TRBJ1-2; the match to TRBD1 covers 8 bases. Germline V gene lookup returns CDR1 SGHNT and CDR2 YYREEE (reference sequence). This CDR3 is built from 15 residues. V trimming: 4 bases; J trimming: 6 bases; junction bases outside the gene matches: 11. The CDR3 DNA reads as TGTGCCAGCAGCCCAGGACAGGGCCGGTCCCATGGCTACACCTTC. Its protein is CASSPGQGRSHGYTF.

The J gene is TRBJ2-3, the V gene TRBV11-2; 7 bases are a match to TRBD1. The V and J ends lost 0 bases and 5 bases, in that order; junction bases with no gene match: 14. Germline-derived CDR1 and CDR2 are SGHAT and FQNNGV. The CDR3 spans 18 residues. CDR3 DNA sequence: TGTGCCAGCAGCTTAGATCTTTTCACAGGGGTCGCCATAGATACGCAGTATTTT. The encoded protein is CASSLDLFTGVAIDTQYF. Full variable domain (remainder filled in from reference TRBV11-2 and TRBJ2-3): EAGVAQSPRYKIIEKRQSVAFWCNPISGHATLYWYQQILGQGPKLLIQFQNNGVVDDSQLPKDRFSAERLKGVDSTLKIQPAKLEDSAVYLCASSLDLFTGVAIDTQYFGPGTRLTVL.

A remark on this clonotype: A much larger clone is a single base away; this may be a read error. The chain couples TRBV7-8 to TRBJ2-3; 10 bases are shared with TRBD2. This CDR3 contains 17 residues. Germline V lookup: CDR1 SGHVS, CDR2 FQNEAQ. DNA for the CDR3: TGTGTCAGCAGCTTAGCCCAAGCGGGAGGGCCACATGATACGCAGTATTTT. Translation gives CVSSLAQAGGPHDTQYF.

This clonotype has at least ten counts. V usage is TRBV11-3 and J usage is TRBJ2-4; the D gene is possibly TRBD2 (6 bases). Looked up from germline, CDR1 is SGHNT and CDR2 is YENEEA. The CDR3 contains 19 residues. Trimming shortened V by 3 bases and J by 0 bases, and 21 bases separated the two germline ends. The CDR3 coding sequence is TGTGCCAGCAGCTTTCGGGGGAAGACCATAGTCCTAGCCAAAAACATTCAGTACTTC. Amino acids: CASSFRGKTIVLAKNIQYF.

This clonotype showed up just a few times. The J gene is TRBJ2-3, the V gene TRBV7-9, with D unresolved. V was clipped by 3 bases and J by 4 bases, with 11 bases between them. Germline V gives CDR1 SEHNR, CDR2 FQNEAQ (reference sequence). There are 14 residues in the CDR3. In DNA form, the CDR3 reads TGTGCCAGCAGCTTGAGCCAGGCCCCAGATACGCAGTATTTT. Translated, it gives CASSLSQAPDTQYF.

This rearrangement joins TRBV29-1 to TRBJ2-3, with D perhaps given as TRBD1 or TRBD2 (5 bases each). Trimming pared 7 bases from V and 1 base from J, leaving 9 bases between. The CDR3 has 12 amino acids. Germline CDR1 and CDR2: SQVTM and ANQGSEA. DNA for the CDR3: TGCAGCGCTCGAGGGGGCACAGATACGCAGTATTTT. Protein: CSARGGTDTQYF.